Reported below is one TCR beta chain. The antigen is unknown. Based on clinical symptoms, serum thyroxine and TRAb, thyroid ultrasound and orbital computed tomography, diagnoses were reached. Amplification of TCR beta CDR3 regions was performed using RNA transcripts as template. In the first-round RT-PCR of the TCR CDR3, the HTBI primer set was used. MiXCR, applied by TCRdb to the multiplex PCR reads, yields one record per CDR3 protein. The sample has about 480,000 distinct CDR3 sequences; less than 25% are singletons. These data originate in a study of T cells in Graves' hyperthyroidism and ophthalmopathy. Study-wide context: Once the initial diagnosis was made, peripheral blood was obtained before any treatment. Study-wide results and caveats: Expanded thyroid clonotypes (above 0.001) were mostly also found in blood.

The ends were cut back, 3 bases at V and 0 bases at J, with 9 bases in the middle. Germline lookup yields CDR1 MNHEY and CDR2 SMNVEV (reference sequence). This CDR3 has 16 amino acids. The gene calls are TRBV27 and TRBJ2-6; D gene ambiguous. The receptor's source is a woman aged 25 to 45 with Graves' ophthalmopathy. Sequenced sample: blood. The CDR3 sequence: CASSLGSFSGANVLTF. CDR3 DNA: TGTGCCAGCAGTTTGGGGTCCTTCTCTGGGGCCAACGTCCTGACTTTC.